These 26 T cell receptor beta chains share one sample of origin, sequenced in a study of blood T cell repertoires in COVID-19. The protocol was immunoSEQ multiplex PCR, while the TCRdb copy is restricted to in-frame clones and leaves out a portion. Of roughly 240,000 clones detected, about 88% appear once; the ten largest clones hold less than 4%. The sample consisted of peripheral blood. The origin of the receptors is a man aged 18 to 29 with active or convalescent COVID-19.

This clone was counted at least ten times. The chain uses TRBV11-1 and TRBJ2-7; 7 bases match TRBD2. Germline V gene sequence: CDR1 SGHAT, CDR2 FQDESV (reference sequence). The CDR3 has 16 residues. V shed 4 bases and J 1 base; nucleotides not matched to a gene: 10. The CDR3 protein is CASSSSGGSLSYEQYF. The DNA for the CDR3 is TGTGCCAGCAGCTCCTCGGGCGGGAGTCTTTCCTACGAGCAGTACTTC.

The table lists this clone with a count of one. V is TRBV2 and J is TRBJ1-2, with 7 bases identical to TRBD1. The V segment lost 4 bases and the J segment 2 bases; nucleotides outside the gene matches: 16. CDR3 length equals 18 residues. The germline V gene has CDR1 SNHLY and CDR2 FYNNEI. CDR3 residues: CASSAVSGTDNRNYGYTF. The CDR3 DNA follows: TGTGCCAGCAGTGCGGTATCGGGGACAGACAATAGAAACTATGGCTACACCTTC.

The chain joins TRBV18 to TRBJ1-2; D may be TRBD1 (6 bases). Germline loops: CDR1 KGHSH, CDR2 LQKENI. V lost 3 bases and J 1 base, leaving 12 bases between the germline ends. This CDR3 region has 15 residues. CDR3: CASSPPGDNNYGYTF. The DNA of the CDR3 is TGTGCCAGCTCACCTCCCGGGGACAATAACTATGGCTACACCTTC.

This chain joins TRBV27 and TRBJ2-7; 7 bases agree with TRBD1. Germline CDR1 MNHEY, CDR2 SMNVEV (reference sequence). The J segment lost 3 bases and the V segment lost 7 bases, leaving 3 bases of the junction unmatched. This CDR3 spans 12 amino acids. This chain's CDR3 is CASTSGGYEQYF. The CDR3 bases are TGTGCCAGCACCTCAGGGGGCTACGAGCAGTACTTC.

The chain has TRBV9 and TRBJ2-4; tentatively, D is TRBD2 (5 bases). The CDR3 is 15 residues long. V shed 3 bases and J shed 5 bases, with 15 bases lying between them. The germline gives CDR1 SGDLS, CDR2 YYNGEE. The CDR3 DNA is TGTGCCAGCAGCGGCACCCCGGGGATGGAAAACATTCAGTACTTC. It translates to CASSGTPGMENIQYF.

The J gene is TRBJ1-2, the V gene TRBV7-2; TRBD1 matches at 7 bases. The CDR3 extends over 13 amino acids. CDR1 SGHTA and CDR2 FQGNSA come from the germline V gene. Trimming removed 3 bases from V and 7 bases from J; junction bases left unmatched: 5. CDR3 protein: CASSLGDRAGYTF. The CDR3 nucleotides read TGTGCCAGCAGCTTGGGAGACAGGGCTGGCTACACCTTC.

The genes are TRBV6-5 and TRBJ2-3; D is possibly TRBD1 (5 bases). Per the germline V gene, CDR1 is MNHEY and CDR2 is SVGAGI. The CDR3 consists of 14 residues. With 0 bases removed from V and 6 bases from J, the gap between germline ends came to 10 bases. The CDR3 spells CASSYSGSGDTQYF. The CDR3 DNA is TGTGCCAGCAGTTACTCGGGTTCAGGGGATACGCAGTATTTT.

This clone turned up a few times. The rearrangement links TRBV3-1 (or the pseudogene TRBV3-2) to TRBJ1-5; 8 nucleotides line up with TRBD1. The CDR3 is 14 amino acids. V gave up 3 bases and J gave up 4 bases; unmatched junction bases: 2. The V gene's germline CDR1 is LGHDT and CDR2 YNNKEL (reference sequence). CDR3 coding DNA: TGTGCCAGCAGCCATAGACAGGGGAATCAGCCCCAGCATTTT. The encoded protein is CASSHRQGNQPQHF.

The chain combines TRBV24-1 with TRBJ2-7; the match to TRBD1 covers 7 bases. V lost 4 bases and J lost 4; bases outside the gene matches: 6. CDR3 length: 14 amino acids. Germline V gene sequence: CDR1 KGHDR, CDR2 SFDVKD. This CDR3 reads CATSDSLTGYEQYF. In DNA, the CDR3 is TGTGCCACCAGTGACTCACTGACAGGGTACGAGCAGTACTTC.

The genes are TRBV29-1 and TRBJ1-1, with 8 bases aligning to TRBD1. Germline CDR1 is SQVTM and CDR2 is ANQGSEA. V shed 3 bases, J shed 1 base, and the junction held 7 bases outside the gene matches. The CDR3 extends over 15 amino acids. CDR3 sequence reads: CSVDSRGLRNTEAFF. CDR3 coding DNA: TGCAGCGTTGACAGCAGGGGGCTAAGGAACACTGAAGCTTTCTTT. The full variable domain, with the rest looked up from reference TRBV29-1 and TRBJ1-1, is SAVISQKPSRDICQRGTSLTIQCQVDSQVTMMFWYRQQPGQSLTLIATANQGSEATYESGFVIDKFPISRPNLTFSTLTVSNMSPEDSSIYLCSVDSRGLRNTEAFFGQGTRLTVV.

The J gene is TRBJ2-1, the V gene TRBV7-3, with D maybe TRBD2 (5 bases). This CDR3 comprises 12 residues. Germline lookup yields CDR1 SGHTA and CDR2 FQGTGA. The V and J ends lost 3 bases and 6 bases respectively, with 6 bases between them. CDR3 region: CASSFGVNEQFF. CDR3 sequence (DNA): TGTGCCAGCAGCTTCGGGGTCAATGAGCAGTTCTTC.

The chain couples TRBV11-2 to TRBJ2-3; no reliable D call. The CDR3 length is 11 residues. V was shortened by 4 bases and J by 3 bases, with 2 bases between the two germline ends. Germline V lookup: CDR1 SGHAT, CDR2 FQNNGV. CDR3 sequence: CASSSTDTQYF. For the CDR3, the DNA is TGTGCCAGCAGCTCAACAGATACGCAGTATTTT.

This clone came up once. The chain combines TRBV7-9 with TRBJ1-5; tentatively, D is TRBD1 (5 bases). There are 13 residues in the CDR3. Germline V gene lookup returns CDR1 SEHNR and CDR2 FQNEAQ (reference sequence). Trimming removed 6 bases from V and 5 bases from J, with 11 bases in between. The CDR3: CASSVTGDQPQHF. The CDR3 region has the DNA TGTGCCAGCAGTGTGACGGGGGATCAGCCCCAGCATTTT.

V is TRBV9 and J is TRBJ1-2, with D possibly TRBD1 on 5 matching bases. This CDR3 is built from 14 residues. Trimming removed 0 bases from V and 0 bases from J, with 6 bases in between. Germline loops: CDR1 SGDLS, CDR2 YYNGEE. CDR3 coding DNA: TGTGCCAGCAGCGTAGCCAGGGCTAACTATGGCTACACCTTC. Translated, it gives CASSVARANYGYTF.

The V gene is TRBV27, the J gene TRBJ1-1; D possibly corresponds to TRBD1 (5 bases). The V end was cut by 6 bases, the J end by 0 bases, with 14 bases between. The CDR3 runs 15 residues. Germline V lookup: CDR1 MNHEY, CDR2 SMNVEV (reference sequence). The CDR3 reads CASRGWGGVNTEAFF. The CDR3 DNA sequence: TGTGCCAGCAGGGGATGGGGGGGAGTGAACACTGAAGCTTTCTTT.

This rearrangement joins TRBV3-1 (or the pseudogene TRBV3-2) to TRBJ1-4; TRBD1 agrees at 11 bases. CDR1 LGHDT and CDR2 YNNKEL come from the germline V gene (reference sequence). The CDR3 spans 15 residues. With 1 base clipped from V and 6 bases from J, the junction kept 1 base outside the gene matches. In nucleotides, the CDR3 is TGTGCCAGCAGCCAAGTGGGACAGGGGGATGAAAAACTGTTTTTT. Its protein product is CASSQVGQGDEKLFF.

The chain uses TRBV5-6 and TRBJ2-5; a weak D match, TRBD2 (6 bases). Germline CDR1 SGHDT, CDR2 YYEEEE. Trimming left V 3 bases short and J 5 bases short, with 14 bases between. The CDR3 has 14 residues. The DNA of the CDR3 is TGTGCCAGCAGCTCGGGACTGTTTTTTGAGACCCAGTACTTC. Translating it yields CASSSGLFFETQYF.

This rearrangement joins TRBV11-3 to TRBJ2-5, with a possible D match to TRBD1 (8 bases). This CDR3 is 14 amino acids long. Germline V gives CDR1 SGHNT, CDR2 YENEEA. Trimming cost V 6 bases and J 4 bases, with 15 bases left between them. The CDR3 DNA reads TGTGCCAGCAGAACAGGGGGGGTACGAGAGACCCAGTACTTC. Its protein is CASRTGGVRETQYF.

This sequence joins TRBV5-1 and TRBJ2-2; 8 positions match TRBD2. This CDR3 spans 16 amino acids. Germline V gene data show CDR1 as SGHRS and CDR2 as YFSETQ. After removal of 0 bases from V and 5 bases from J, the junction contained 6 bases not matched to a gene. CDR3 sequence: CASSLGIQRGTGELFF. The CDR3 coding sequence is TGCGCCAGCAGCTTGGGAATTCAGCGGGGGACCGGGGAGCTGTTTTTT.

The V call is TRBV5-1, the J call TRBJ2-7; 9 nucleotides line up with TRBD1. Trimming removed 4 bases from V and 2 bases from J; junction bases left unmatched: 10. The CDR3 runs 16 residues. Germline V lookup: CDR1 SGHRS, CDR2 YFSETQ. The CDR3 reads CASSTSGTGIAYEQYF. The CDR3 nucleotides are TGCGCCAGCAGCACTTCCGGGACAGGGATCGCCTACGAGCAGTACTTC.

The rearrangement links TRBV3-1 (or the pseudogene TRBV3-2) to TRBJ2-7, with 7 bases matching TRBD1. The CDR3 sequence is 13 residues long. With 4 bases clipped from V and 3 bases from J, the junction kept 3 bases outside the gene matches. CDR1 and CDR2 (germline): LGHDT, YNNKEL (reference sequence). CDR3 sequence reads: CASSLGQVYEQYF. The CDR3 bases are TGTGCCAGCAGCCTCGGACAGGTCTACGAGCAGTACTTC.

This clone came up once. The rearrangement uses TRBV5-1 and TRBJ2-5; 7 bases agree with TRBD1. The CDR3 contains 15 residues. The V gene's germline CDR1 is SGHRS and CDR2 YFSETQ. Losses at the gene ends were 4 bases for V and 5 bases for J; bases not matched to a gene: 11. The CDR3 region is CASSPYDRDAETQYF. The CDR3 DNA follows: TGCGCCAGCAGCCCGTACGACAGGGATGCGGAGACCCAGTACTTC.

V usage is TRBV7-3 and J usage is TRBJ2-3, with 12 bases fitting TRBD2. J gave up 5 bases and V 4 bases, and 7 bases lay outside the gene matches. Germline loops: CDR1 SGHTA, CDR2 FQGTGA. This CDR3 has 16 residues. The CDR3, as DNA: TGTGCCAGCAGCTCGAGCCTAGCGGGGGGGCTAGATACGCAGTATTTT. Amino acids: CASSSSLAGGLDTQYF.

The rearrangement uses TRBV2 and TRBJ2-1, with D tentatively TRBD1 (5 bases). CDR3 size: 12 residues. Germline values: CDR1 SNHLY, CDR2 FYNNEI. Trimming took 2 bases from V and 10 from J, leaving 9 bases between them. Here the CDR3 reads CASSELGEEQFF. CDR3 coding DNA: TGTGCCAGCAGTGAATTAGGGGAAGAGCAGTTCTTC.

The chain joins TRBV28 to TRBJ2-3; 9 bases align to TRBD2. This CDR3 spans 15 amino acids. Trimming took 3 bases from V and 7 from J; bases not matched to a gene: 8. Germline V gene lookup returns CDR1 MDHEN and CDR2 SYDVKM. CDR3 nucleotides: TGTGCCAGCAGTTTCGGCGGGGGGGGGATAAATACGCAGTATTTT. Translating it yields CASSFGGGGINTQYF.

The chain is built from TRBV28 and TRBJ1-1; a possible D gene is TRBD1 (6 bases). This CDR3 contains 13 residues. The germline V and J ends were trimmed by 7 bases and 4 bases, with 13 bases remaining between them. Germline assignment: CDR1 MDHEN and CDR2 SYDVKM. The CDR3 coding sequence is TGTGCCAGCAATGGGGGCTTGGCCACTGAAGCTTTCTTT. The encoded protein is CASNGGLATEAFF.